This T cell receptor beta chain emerged from a study of shared clonotypes between healthy human individuals. Study findings and constraints: Compared with clonotypes that all four donors shared, non-shared clonotypes had lower generation probabilities.

About 30,000 T cell genomes (approximately 180 ng DNA) went into each sorted-subset replicate. The method was immunoSEQ multiplex PCR; TCRdb's version includes in-frame clones alone and lacks a portion of them. The repertoire holds fewer than 850,000 clones, about 92% seen once, with around a third in the top ten. For this clone: Its antigen is not identified.

Germline lookup yields CDR1 MNHEY and CDR2 SVGAGI. CDR3 size: 14 residues. The ends lost 2 bases at V and 2 bases at J; junction bases unmatched: 2. This clonotype originated in a man between 18 and 35 years old in good health. Some clones in this sample may be carry-over from other donors' samples. The chain is built from TRBV6-5 and TRBJ2-5; 7 bases are a match to TRBD2. The specimen sequenced was memory CD8+ T cells from PBMCs. Documented subset: CD45RO+ cells pooled with CCR7-negative TemRA cells. Here the CDR3 DNA reads TGTGCCAGCAGTTACGGGCGGGGGCAAGAGACCCAGTACTTC. This codes for CASSYGRGQETQYF.